This T cell receptor (beta chain) was observed in a study of shared clonotypes between healthy human individuals. Study at large: Each donor contributed plates that comprised three CD4 naive, three CD4 memory, two CD8 naive and one CD8 memory. Whole-study findings and limits: For naive CD4 cells, around 5% of clonotypes were shared across a few donors. Non-shared clonotypes had lower generation probabilities than clonotypes shared by all four sorted-subset donors.

With regard to this clone: Its specificity is unknown.

CD45RO-negative, CCR7-selected cells formed the naive CD8 fraction, which excluded terminally differentiated effector memory CD45RA+ cells. CDR1 MNHGY and CDR2 SVAAGI come from the germline V gene. This CDR3 comprises 14 residues. The V segment lost 6 bases and the J segment 6 bases; nucleotides outside the gene matches: 8. TCRdb keeps only in-frame clones here, not all; method: immunoSEQ multiplex PCR. The data contain about 2.1 million clones, 93% of them singletons. The sequence came from a man in his late teens or twenties in good health. Some clones in this sample may be carry-over from other donors' samples. The chain recombines TRBV6-9 with TRBJ1-2; 9 nucleotides line up with TRBD1. Input material: naive CD8+ T cells from PBMCs. CDR3 sequence reads: CASSRDRTGDGYTF. The DNA of the CDR3 is TGTGCCAGCAGCCGGGACAGGACAGGGGATGGCTACACCTTC.